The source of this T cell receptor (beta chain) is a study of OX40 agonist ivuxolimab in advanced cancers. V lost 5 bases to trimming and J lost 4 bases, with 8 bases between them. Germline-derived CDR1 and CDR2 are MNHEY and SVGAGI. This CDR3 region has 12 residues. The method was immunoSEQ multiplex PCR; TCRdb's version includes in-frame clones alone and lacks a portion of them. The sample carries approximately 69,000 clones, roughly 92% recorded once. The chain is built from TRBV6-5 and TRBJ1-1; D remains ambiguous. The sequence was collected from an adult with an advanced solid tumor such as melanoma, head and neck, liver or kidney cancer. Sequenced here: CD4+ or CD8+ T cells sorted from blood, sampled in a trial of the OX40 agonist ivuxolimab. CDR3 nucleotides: TGTGCCAGCAGTGAACTTCGCACTGAAGCTTTCTTT. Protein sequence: CASSELRTEAFF.